This TCR beta chain emerged from a study of CD8 T cells in Susac syndrome. This CDR3 spans 13 amino acids. CDR1 MNHEY and CDR2 SVGAGI come from the germline V gene. Trimming removed 2 bases from V and 7 bases from J, with 12 bases in between. Notes on this clonotype: Its antigen is not known.

Study-wide results and caveats: Susac-specific public clones were found in total CD8+ and CD8+ TEMRA repertoires, numbering 15 to 20 and five, respectively. Among active patients and in TEMRA cells, CD8+ clonal expansion in Susac reached its peak.

Patients with Susac syndrome met the recently defined diagnostic criteria for definite or probable disease. Negative magnetic isolation gave CD8+ and CD4+ cells; FACS enriched CD8+ TEMRA. The authors reverse transcribed roughly 0.45 to 1 ug RNA with random hexamers. TCRdb recomputed calls from the immunoSEQ multiplex PCR reads with MiXCR, one row per CDR3 protein. Of 95,000 to 150,000 distinct CDR3 sequences in the sample, around 94% were seen once. The sample was CD8+ T cells from PBMCs. This clonotype was sampled from a human donor with Susac syndrome. The chain has TRBV6-5 and TRBJ2-7; the D gene is possibly TRBD2 (5 bases). CDR3 loop: CASSYRESGEQYF. The CDR3 nucleotides read TGTGCCAGCAGTTACAGGGAATCGGGAGAGCAGTACTTC.